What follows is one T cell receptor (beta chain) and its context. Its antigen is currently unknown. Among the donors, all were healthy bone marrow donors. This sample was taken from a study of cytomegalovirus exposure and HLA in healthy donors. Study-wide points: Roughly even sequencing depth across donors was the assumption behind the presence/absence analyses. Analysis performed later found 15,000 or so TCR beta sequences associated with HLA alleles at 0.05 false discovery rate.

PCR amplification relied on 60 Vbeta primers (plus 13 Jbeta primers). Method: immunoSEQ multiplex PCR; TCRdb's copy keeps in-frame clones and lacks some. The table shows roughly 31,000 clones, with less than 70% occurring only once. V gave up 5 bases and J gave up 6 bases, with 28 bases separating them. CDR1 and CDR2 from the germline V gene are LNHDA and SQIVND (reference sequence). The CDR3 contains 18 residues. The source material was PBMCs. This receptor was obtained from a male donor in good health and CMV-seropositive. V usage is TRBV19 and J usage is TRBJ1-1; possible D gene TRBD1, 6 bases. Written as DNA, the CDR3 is TGTGCCAGTAGTGCCCTGGAGACAGGCCCGATAAACCCAGCTGAAGCTTTCTTT. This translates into CASSALETGPINPAEAFF.